The sequence of this T cell receptor (beta chain) was determined in a study of cytomegalovirus exposure and HLA in healthy donors. This clone was seen more than once but under ten times. The sample holds other DNA sequences that translate to the same CDR3. This CDR3 spans 15 amino acids. CDR1 is MGHRA, CDR2 YSYEKL, per germline. With 0 bases removed from V and 3 bases from J, the gap between germline ends came to 12 bases. PCR involved 60 Vbeta and 13 Jbeta primers. Some clones are missing from TCRdb's copy, which holds only in-frame ones; the method was immunoSEQ multiplex PCR. The sample shows around 120,000 clones, approximately 15% of them seen only once.

The chain carries TRBV4-1 and TRBJ2-7; tentative D call: TRBD2 (7 bases). The TCR was taken from a woman aged 18-29 years in good health and CMV-seronegative. The source material was PBMCs. The CDR3 nucleotides read TGCGCCAGCAGCCAAGATTCGGGGGGCAGCTACGAGCAGTACTTC. Translated: CASSQDSGGSYEQYF.